Following are 19 T cell receptor beta chains from one sample sequenced in a study of OX40 agonist ivuxolimab in advanced cancers. Method: immunoSEQ multiplex PCR; TCRdb's copy keeps in-frame clones and lacks some. Of 100,000 to 140,000 clones in the sample, roughly 90% were seen once. The sample was CD4+ or CD8+ T cells sorted from blood, taken in a trial of the OX40 agonist ivuxolimab. The receptors derive from an adult with an advanced solid tumor such as melanoma, head and neck, liver or kidney cancer.

V and J are TRBV11-3 and TRBJ2-3, with TRBD1 matching 8 bases. V lost 3 bases and J lost 3; bases outside the gene matches: 5. CDR1 is SGHNT, CDR2 YENEEA, per germline. The CDR3 extends over 15 amino acids. In DNA form, the CDR3 reads TGTGCCAGCAGCTTGAACAGGGGGTATACAGATACGCAGTATTTT. Translation: CASSLNRGYTDTQYF.

The rearrangement links TRBV6-4 to TRBJ2-1; 7 bases agree with TRBD1. The CDR3 length is 15 residues. The ends lost 4 bases at V and 3 bases at J; junction bases unmatched: 6. CDR1 MRHNA and CDR2 SNTAGT come from the germline V gene. CDR3 in amino acids: CASSANRGYYNEQFF. The DNA for the CDR3 is TGTGCCAGCAGTGCAAACAGGGGTTACTACAATGAGCAGTTCTTC.

The chain recombines TRBV6-5 with TRBJ1-3; D not certain. Germline V CDR1 and CDR2: MNHEY, SVGAGI. The CDR3 covers 16 residues. V shed 2 bases and J shed 2 bases, with 13 bases lying between them. CDR3 DNA: TGTGCCAGCAGTTACGTGATTGGGCGAACTGGAAACACCATATATTTT. It encodes CASSYVIGRTGNTIYF.

The rearrangement joins TRBV19 to TRBJ1-1, with 7 bases that match TRBD1. The CDR3 is 16 amino acids. Germline CDR1 and CDR2: LNHDA and SQIVND (reference sequence). The J segment lost 4 bases and the V segment lost 1 base, leaving 9 bases of the junction unmatched. CDR3 region: CASSIGVGGAFTEAFF. CDR3 nucleotide sequence: TGTGCCAGTAGTATAGGTGTAGGGGGCGCGTTCACTGAAGCTTTCTTT.

On this clone itself: One end of the junction is discordant with germline, which a read error may explain. The chain combines TRBV6-5 with TRBJ1-4, with D perhaps matching TRBD1 (5 bases). Germline loops: CDR1 MNHEY, CDR2 SVGAGI. The CDR3 loop spans 14 amino acids. This CDR3 reads CASKPGRTNEKLFF. The CDR3 DNA reads TGTGCGAGCAAGCCAGGGCGGACTAATGAAAAACTGTTTTTT.

The genes are TRBV29-1 and TRBJ1-3; no reliable D call. The germline V and J ends were trimmed by 5 bases and 3 bases, with 11 bases remaining between them. This CDR3 comprises 13 residues. From germline, CDR1 is SQVTM and CDR2 ANQGSEA. The CDR3 nucleotides are TGCAGCGTTTCGACACAGATTGGAAACACCATATATTTT. Amino acid sequence: CSVSTQIGNTIYF.

The chain combines TRBV9 with TRBJ2-1; 13 positions agree with TRBD2. This CDR3 is 16 amino acids long. V dropped 4 bases and J dropped 5; count of bases not matched to a gene: 6. Germline values: CDR1 SGDLS, CDR2 YYNGEE. DNA for the CDR3: TGTGCCAGCAGCCGGGGGACTAGCGGGACCAACAATGAGCAGTTCTTC. Protein product: CASSRGTSGTNNEQFF.

The rearrangement links TRBV28 to TRBJ2-7, with 8 nucleotides matching TRBD1. Germline values: CDR1 MDHEN, CDR2 SYDVKM. This CDR3 has 12 residues. As DNA, the CDR3 is TGTGCGGGGGGCAGGGGGCTGTACGAGCAGTACTTC. Translation: CAGGRGLYEQYF.

The chain employs TRBV4-3 and TRBJ1-5, with D unresolved. The V gene lost 0 bases and the J gene lost 1 base, with 13 bases spanning the gap. This CDR3 region has 17 residues. Germline V gives CDR1 LGHNA, CDR2 YSLEER. The CDR3: CASSQEPGLGSNQPQHF. The CDR3 region has the DNA TGCGCCAGCAGCCAAGAACCTGGGCTAGGGAGCAATCAGCCCCAGCATTTT.

The chain couples TRBV30 to TRBJ1-1, with D tentatively TRBD1 (5 bases). Trimming cost V 5 bases and J 3 bases, with 13 bases left between them. The CDR3 sequence is 13 residues long. Germline assignment: CDR1 GTSNPN and CDR2 SVGIG (reference sequence). DNA of the CDR3: TGTGCCTGGGGCAGGGACCTTGACACTGAAGCTTTCTTT. Translating it yields CAWGRDLDTEAFF.

The chain has TRBV30 and TRBJ2-7; 8 bases match TRBD2. This CDR3 contains 15 residues. Germline CDR1 reads GTSNPN; CDR2 reads SVGIG (reference sequence). V shed 2 bases and J 7 bases; nucleotides not matched to a gene: 13. CDR3 DNA sequence: TGTGCCTGGAGTTCTCCGGTAGCGGGGTCCTTAGAGCAGTACTTC. Translating it yields CAWSSPVAGSLEQYF. Full variable domain (rest looked up from reference TRBV30 and TRBJ2-7): SQTIHQWPATLVQPVGSPLSLECTVEGTSNPNLYWYRQAAGRGLQLLFYSVGIGQISSEVPQNLSASRPQDRQFILSSKKLLLSDSGFYLCAWSSPVAGSLEQYFGPGTRLTVT.

V gene TRBV7-9 combines with J gene TRBJ2-7, with D perhaps being TRBD1 or TRBD2 (7 bases each). Germline V gene sequence: CDR1 SEHNR, CDR2 FQNEAQ (reference sequence). V was pared by 5 bases and J by 6 bases, with 20 bases between. This CDR3 is built from 15 residues. CDR3 nucleotides: TGTGCCAGCAGCCTCGAACAGACAGGGAGGGTCGAGCAGTACTTC. Translation gives CASSLEQTGRVEQYF. Based on the CDR3 plus reference TRBV7-9 and TRBJ2-7, the full variable domain is DTGVSQNPRHKITKRGQNVTFRCDPISEHNRLYWYRQTLGQGPEFLTYFQNEAQLEKSRLLSDRFSAERPKGSFSTLEIQRTEQGDSAMYLCASSLEQTGRVEQYFGPGTRLTVT.

The chain has TRBV10-3 and TRBJ2-2; 8 bases agree with TRBD2. J gave up 7 bases and V 10 bases, and 11 bases lay outside the gene matches. The length of the CDR3 is 14 residues. CDR1 is ENHRY and CDR2 is SYGVKD in the germline V gene. CDR3 in amino acids: CATLDFGGVGELFF. For the CDR3, the DNA is TGTGCCACACTCGACTTCGGGGGGGTCGGGGAGCTGTTTTTT.

The chain has TRBV15 and TRBJ1-4, with TRBD1 identical over 7 bases. This CDR3 has 16 residues. Losses at the gene ends were 0 bases for V and 3 bases for J; bases not matched to a gene: 4. Per germline, CDR1 LNHNV and CDR2 YYDKDF (reference sequence). Here the CDR3 DNA reads TGTGCCACCAGCAGAGATTACGGGACAGCTAATGAAAAACTGTTTTTT. Its translation is CATSRDYGTANEKLFF.

This chain joins TRBV5-1 and TRBJ2-3, with 8 bases lining up with TRBD2. The CDR3 is made up of 15 amino acids. Germline CDR1 reads SGHRS; CDR2 reads YFSETQ. Losses at the gene ends were 0 bases for V and 5 bases for J; bases not matched to a gene: 5. CDR3 DNA sequence: TGCGCCAGCAGCTTGGCGGGAGGGCCGGAAGATACGCAGTATTTT. It codes for CASSLAGGPEDTQYF.

This chain uses TRBV28 with TRBJ2-3, with 13 bases matching TRBD2. With 8 bases clipped from V and 4 bases from J, the junction kept 6 bases outside the gene matches. The CDR3 is made up of 15 amino acids. Per germline, CDR1 MDHEN and CDR2 SYDVKM. The CDR3 is CASSTSGRYADTQYF. The CDR3 nucleotides are TGTGCCAGCTCGACTAGCGGGAGGTACGCAGATACGCAGTATTTT.

This rearrangement joins TRBV28 to TRBJ1-5, with D tentatively TRBD1 (5 bases). This CDR3 is 15 amino acids long. Germline-derived CDR1 and CDR2 are MDHEN and SYDVKM. V was pared by 7 bases and J by 2 bases, with 15 bases between. CDR3: CASNWGTLGNQPQHF. CDR3 DNA: TGTGCCAGCAATTGGGGGACCCTAGGCAATCAGCCCCAGCATTTT.

The chain couples TRBV28 to TRBJ2-7, with 9 nucleotides matching TRBD2. The CDR3 covers 14 residues. Germline V gene data show CDR1 as MDHEN and CDR2 as SYDVKM. Unmatched junction bases numbered 10, after V lost 7 bases and J lost 6 bases. The CDR3 sequence: CASKSGGRVFEQYF. In nucleotides, the CDR3 is TGTGCCAGCAAGTCCGGCGGGAGGGTCTTCGAGCAGTACTTC.

This clone was recorded only once. Other DNA sequences from this sample encode an identical CDR3 as well. This rearrangement joins TRBV28 to TRBJ1-1, with a possible D match to TRBD1 (5 bases). V was trimmed by 8 bases and J by 11 bases, leaving 15 bases between them. This CDR3 has 11 residues. Germline loops: CDR1 MDHEN, CDR2 SYDVKM. The CDR3, as DNA: TGTGCCAGCTCGAACCCTCGGGGGGCTTTCTTT. It codes for CASSNPRGAFF.